The sample holds a few counts of the clone carrying this TCR delta chain. A far bigger clonotype differs at one base, so this is likely a read error. The same CDR3 also results from other DNA sequences found in this sample. Bulk repertoires came from Vgamma9/Vdelta2+ or Vdelta2-negative gammadelta T cells flow-sorted from PBMC. The data are from a study of γδ T cells in repeated Plasmodium falciparum infection. The wider study: The natural-infection arm compared Malian children under seasonal malaria with matched Australian children. Four controlled malaria infections with P. falciparum NF54 spanned roughly 590 days. Each infection was followed by sampling at 21 days, plus baseline and some pre-infection draws.

Sequencing covered both gamma and delta TCR chains per sample. TCRdb re-identified clones in the multiplex PCR reads via CATT. The table records 45,000 to 60,000 delta-chain clones, around 2% of them present only once. Per germline, CDR1 TSWWSYY and CDR2 QGS. The trim removed 6 bases at V and 4 bases at J, leaving 16 bases unmatched. CDR3 size: 17 residues. This sequence was found in a pool of human donors (malaria-infected and uninfected, not separated). The material sequenced was gamma-delta T cells from blood. The chain combines TRDV1 with TRDJ1, with 8 bases that match TRDD3. Germline matching of the DNA provided the J gene here, since TCRdb leaves it blank. The CDR3 DNA reads as TGTGCTCTTGGCGTCCCTACAAATCTGGGGGACCTCGATAAACTCATCTTT. It is translated as CALGVPTNLGDLDKLIF.